This record looks at one T cell receptor (beta chain) sequence and its context. This clone appeared a few times. No antigen is known for it. No quality values exist for individual bases; no much larger clone is one base distant. The entire isolated RNA was reverse transcribed using the High Capacity cDNA Reverse Transcription Kit, and thus expressed TCRB transcripts were sequenced. Naive, central memory and regulatory T cell samples underwent deep immunoSEQ sequencing, averaging around 4 million total reads per sample. After sorted cells were lysed in RLT buffer, RNA was extracted with DNase-treated RNeasy Micro or Mini kits, with the choice depending on cell number. Each cell subset was processed separately to prevent cross-contamination, with patient and healthy donor samples processed together. The immunoSEQ multiplex PCR was used to amplify TCRB sequences from cDNA, yielding 87-bp fragments that span the CDR3 region. Sequencing of the amplicons was done on the Illumina HiSeq platform. In the paper's pipeline: PCR bias was computationally corrected using synthetic template baselines, reads within Hamming distance 2 were collapsed, and singletons that could not be merged were discarded. Reads were aligned against IMGT to assign V, D and J genes, CDR3 length and insertions or deletions at six rearrangement sites. Within each subset, clonotype counts were normalized to the number of sorted cells before true diversity and Gini coefficients were calculated with the tcR R package. The overlap coefficient, calculated on TCRB nucleotide sequences, was used to quantify repertoire sharing. In TCRdb, the immuneACCESS table is reduced to in-frame sequences with V and J assigned. These tables do not hold every clone; where another copy was compared, an unresolved V gene accounts for under half, and the others remain unexplained. V and J calls and clone size are given by that table; D and trimming were obtained from the DNA. This sample holds roughly 150,000 clones; less than 9.5% were observed only once. Less than 3% of the sample goes to the ten largest clones.

The data were taken from a study of beta chain features in type 1 diabetes (dated by TCRdb to about 2018). As for the study more broadly: Mean age, gender distribution, total cell number and subset yield were not different between patients and healthy donors. A total of over 95,000,000 sorted cells were examined across all samples, and RNA yield correlated strongly with the number of cells per subset. The study compared the TCRB repertoires of sorted circulating CD4+ T cell subsets in recently diagnosed type 1 diabetes patients with those in matched healthy donors. Regulatory and stem cell-like memory subsets were isolated from only 8 patients and about 8 healthy donors, whereas naive and central memory subsets came from all 30 or so donors. The paper as a whole reports these results and caveats: Because small numbers of individuals were included in the HLA sub-analyses, any influence of HLA type on TCRB rearrangement was left unresolved. Patients with type 1 diabetes made fewer insertions and deleted more nucleotides at VDJ recombination sites, implying thymic rearrangement abnormalities. The naive, central memory and regulatory TCRB repertoires appeared to resemble one another more closely among patients than among healthy donors. Because cDNA rather than genomic DNA was sequenced, highly expressing activated cells could have been over-represented, although no difference in activation and CD3 levels was found between groups. PCR might favor shorter templates, but patient and control samples were amplified and corrected together, so any skew would affect both groups equally. A moderate but significant shortening of TCRB CDR3 length was observed in type 1 diabetes patients in all four CD4+ subsets.

V is trimmed back by 6 bases and J by 1 base, and the junction contains 15 bases that no gene match accounts for. Sequences SGHTA (CDR1) and FQGTGA (CDR2) are obtained from the germline V gene. Measured from the cysteine to the phenylalanine, the CDR3 is 17 residues long. The DNA shown is the 51-base CDR3, in frame from base 1. From each donor, a single peripheral blood sample of about 100 mL on average was drawn into heparinised tubes. Using a panel that included CD45RO, CCR7, CD25, CD127, CD95 and CD27, naive, central memory, regulatory and stem cell-like memory CD4+ T cells were sorted on a BD FACSAria II. All sorted populations exceeded 95% purity. PBMCs were separated immediately by Lymphoprep density gradient centrifugation and were stained directly, without being cultured. So that batch effects would be minimized, each experiment stained and sorted samples in pairs, pairing one healthy donor with one patient.

Sequencing was performed on central memory CD4+ T cells from blood. The sequence links TRBV7-3 to TRBJ2-7; TRBD2 fits 7 bases in the junction. The sequence derives from a woman between 18 and 29 years old in good health. The bases read TGTGCCAGCAGTTCACTAGCGAGCCCTGGATTTTCCTACGAGCAGTACTTC. Its protein is CASSSLASPGFSYEQYF.